The 23 T cell receptor beta chains presented below share a single source sample, sequenced in a study of T cell changes during pregnancy in multiple sclerosis. TCRdb keeps only in-frame clones here, not all; method: immunoSEQ multiplex PCR. The table shows 55,000 to 65,000 clones, with roughly 90% occurring only once. This specimen was peripheral blood, taken in the second trimester of pregnancy. Receptors originate from a female donor with multiple sclerosis, enrolled in a pregnancy study.

The rearrangement links TRBV9 to TRBJ2-1; 9 nucleotides match TRBD1. Looked up from germline, CDR1 is SGDLS and CDR2 is YYNGEE. J was trimmed by 8 bases and V by 0 bases; bases with no gene match: 3. There are 14 residues in the CDR3. CDR3: CASSVGGTGYEQFF. The CDR3 coding sequence is TGTGCCAGCAGCGTAGGAGGGACAGGGTATGAGCAGTTCTTC.

This chain links TRBV6-1 with TRBJ1-2; TRBD1 is a possible D gene (6 bases). Germline CDR1 reads MNHNS; CDR2 reads SASEGT. CDR3 length: 14 amino acids. Trimming removed 1 base at V and 3 bases at J, with 9 bases between. The CDR3 region is CASSEGDTDYGYTF. CDR3 sequence (DNA): TGTGCCAGCAGTGAAGGGGACACGGACTATGGCTACACCTTC.

V gene TRBV28 combines with J gene TRBJ1-1; D gene ambiguous. Trimming removed 3 bases from V and 4 bases from J, with 15 bases in between. The germline V gene has CDR1 MDHEN and CDR2 SYDVKM. CDR3 length equals 15 residues. This CDR3 reads CASSFRVAGVTEAFF. DNA of the CDR3: TGTGCCAGCAGTTTTCGTGTGGCCGGGGTCACTGAAGCTTTCTTT.

This clone has only one observation. The V gene is TRBV29-1, the J gene TRBJ2-7; 8 bases line up with TRBD2. V dropped 7 bases and J dropped 6; count of bases not matched to a gene: 14. From germline, CDR1 is SQVTM and CDR2 ANQGSEA. The CDR3 covers 14 residues. The chain's CDR3 is CSAGGGTTLSEQYF. The CDR3 coding sequence is TGCAGCGCCGGGGGGGGGACGACCCTAAGCGAGCAGTACTTC.

This chain links TRBV7-6 with TRBJ2-5; 9 nucleotides line up with TRBD1. Germline-derived CDR1 and CDR2 are SGHVS and FNYEAQ. With V trimmed by 5 bases and J by 5 bases, 15 bases remained unmatched. The CDR3 runs to 17 residues. CDR3 coding DNA: TGTGCCAGCAGCCCAAACGTTTACAGGGGGCTAGGGGAGACCCAGTACTTC. The encoded protein is CASSPNVYRGLGETQYF.

This sequence joins TRBV29-1 and TRBJ1-1; 8 positions match TRBD1. In germline, CDR1 is SQVTM, CDR2 ANQGSEA. There are 14 residues in the CDR3. The V and J ends lost 7 bases and 2 bases, in that order; junction bases with no gene match: 9. Written as DNA, the CDR3 is TGCAGCGCCCCTTCAGGGGGCGATAACACTGAAGCTTTCTTT. This sequence encodes CSAPSGGDNTEAFF.

J is TRBJ1-2 and V is TRBV6-1; D gene unclear. V lost 0 bases and J 8 bases, leaving 10 bases between the germline ends. The germline V gene has CDR1 MNHNS and CDR2 SASEGT. The CDR3 extends over 13 amino acids. The DNA of the CDR3 is TGTGCCAGCAGTGAAGCCGACTTTGGAGGCTACACCTTC. Encoded protein: CASSEADFGGYTF.

The genes are TRBV6-5 and TRBJ2-7, with 9 bases fitting TRBD1. The CDR3 runs to 14 residues. V shed 4 bases, J shed 6 bases, and the junction held 7 bases outside the gene matches. Per the germline V gene, CDR1 is MNHEY and CDR2 is SVGAGI. The CDR3 sequence: CASSSGTGLVEQYF. In DNA form, the CDR3 reads TGTGCCAGCAGTTCCGGGACAGGGTTGGTCGAGCAGTACTTC.

This chain uses TRBV2 with TRBJ2-7, with a possible D match to TRBD2 (6 bases). The germline V gene has CDR1 SNHLY and CDR2 FYNNEI. The CDR3 has 11 residues. Between the trimmed V and J ends, which lost 3 bases and 6 bases, there was a span of 6 bases. In DNA, the CDR3 is TGTGCCAGCAGTGAGGGGGGCGAGCAGTACTTC. The encoded protein is CASSEGGEQYF.

The CDR3 coding sequence is TGTGCCAGCAGCTTTATCTCGGGAGAGTACAATGAGCAGTTCTTC. Its translation: CASSFISGEYNEQFF. The gene calls are TRBV5-4 and TRBJ2-1; D is perhaps TRBD2 (6 bases). This CDR3 region has 15 residues. Germline V CDR1 and CDR2: SGHNT, YYREEE (reference sequence). Trimming cost V 2 bases and J 4 bases, with 13 bases left between them.

This chain uses TRBV27 with TRBJ2-3; 9 bases map to TRBD2. The germline gives CDR1 MNHEY, CDR2 SMNVEV (reference sequence). The length of the CDR3 is 13 residues. J lost 5 bases, V lost 3 bases, and 0 bases had no gene match. The CDR3 DNA reads as TGTGCCAGCAGTTTTAGCGGGAGAGATACGCAGTATTTT. This encodes CASSFSGRDTQYF.

The chain uses TRBV6-6 and TRBJ2-2; perhaps TRBD2 as D (6 bases). The CDR3 totals 15 residues. The germline V gene encodes CDR1 MNHNY and CDR2 SVGAGI (reference sequence). Trimming removed 6 bases at V and 6 bases at J, with 17 bases between. The DNA of the CDR3 is TGTGCCAGCAGGCCCGGAGGGCCAGCTTCCGGGGAGCTGTTTTTT. Its protein is CASRPGGPASGELFF.

This chain joins TRBV18 and TRBJ2-5, with 12 bases lining up with TRBD1. The CDR3 consists of 15 residues. Germline V CDR1 and CDR2: KGHSH, LQKENI. J lost 2 bases, V lost 6 bases, and 4 bases had no gene match. CDR3 amino acids: CASSPGQGAQETQYF. The CDR3 DNA reads TGTGCCAGCTCCCCGGGACAGGGGGCTCAAGAGACCCAGTACTTC.

This clone was recorded only once. This chain connects TRBV9 to TRBJ2-2; TRBD2 matches 9 bases. Per germline, CDR1 SGDLS and CDR2 YYNGEE. The CDR3 is 16 amino acids. V was clipped by 0 bases and J by 1 base; unmatched bases: 1. Written as DNA, the CDR3 is TGTGCCAGCAGCGTAGCACTAGCGGGGAACACCGGGGAGCTGTTTTTT. As protein: CASSVALAGNTGELFF.

The CDR3 sequence is CASSPLGQGIYEQYF. The CDR3 bases are TGTGCCAGCAGTCCCCTTGGGCAGGGAATATACGAGCAGTACTTC. V usage is TRBV27 and J usage is TRBJ2-7; a weak D match, TRBD1 (5 bases). This CDR3 comprises 15 residues. Between the trimmed V and J ends, which lost 5 bases and 4 bases, there was a span of 18 bases. In germline, CDR1 is MNHEY, CDR2 SMNVEV (reference sequence).

The gene calls are TRBV6-5 and TRBJ1-2, with D possibly TRBD1 on 5 matching bases. Germline V gene lookup returns CDR1 MNHEY and CDR2 SVGAGI. This CDR3 comprises 12 residues. The V gene lost 5 bases and the J gene lost 8 bases, with 12 bases spanning the gap. The CDR3 DNA reads as TGTGCCAGCAGTAGCAGGGTGAGGGGCTACACCTTC. Translated, it gives CASSSRVRGYTF.

This clone was seen a few times. The rearrangement joins TRBV29-1 to TRBJ1-1; D may be TRBD1 (5 bases). CDR1 SQVTM and CDR2 ANQGSEA come from the germline V gene. V dropped 7 bases and J dropped 1 base, with 10 bases sitting between them. The CDR3 sequence is 12 residues long. Here the CDR3 DNA reads TGCAGCGGGCGAACAGGGAACACTGAAGCTTTCTTT. Translation: CSGRTGNTEAFF.

This clone occurred once. A read error may be the cause here, since a much bigger clone is one base away. The V call is TRBV7-2, the J call TRBJ2-7; the D is unclear. Germline V gives CDR1 SGHTA, CDR2 FQGNSA. The CDR3 covers 14 residues. V was trimmed by 2 bases and J by 0 bases, leaving 8 bases between them. The CDR3 nucleotides are TGTGCCAGCAGCTTACTCCGGAGCTCCTACGAGCAGTACTTC. It yields the protein CASSLLRSSYEQYF.

The chain is built from TRBV11-2 and TRBJ2-1; TRBD1 matches at 9 bases. This CDR3 spans 19 amino acids. Germline V gene lookup returns CDR1 SGHAT and CDR2 FQNNGV. The ends lost 3 bases at V and 6 bases at J; junction bases unmatched: 18. The CDR3 spells CASSFTSGGQGLGGNEQFF. As DNA, the CDR3 is TGTGCCAGCAGCTTTACCTCTGGTGGACAGGGGTTAGGAGGCAATGAGCAGTTCTTC.

The V gene is TRBV27, the J gene TRBJ1-4, with 12 positions matching TRBD1. Germline assignment: CDR1 MNHEY and CDR2 SMNVEV (reference sequence). The CDR3 is 18 residues long. With V trimmed by 5 bases and J by 8 bases, 15 bases remained unmatched. The CDR3 loop is CASSLERPGQGAQEKLFF. The CDR3 DNA follows: TGTGCCAGCAGTCTAGAACGCCCGGGACAGGGGGCGCAGGAAAAACTGTTTTTT. The full variable domain, rest sourced from reference TRBV27 and TRBJ1-4, is EAQVTQNPRYLITVTGKKLTVTCSQNMNHEYMSWYRQDPGLGLRQIYYSMNVEVTDKGDVPEGYKVSRKEKRNFPLILESPSPNQTSLYFCASSLERPGQGAQEKLFFGSGTQLSVL.

V is TRBV11-2 and J is TRBJ2-5, with TRBD2 matching over 11 bases. The CDR3 spans 19 residues. V lost 0 bases to trimming and J lost 1 base; unmatched junction nucleotides: 10. Germline V gives CDR1 SGHAT, CDR2 FQNNGV. The CDR3 DNA reads TGTGCCAGCAGCTTAGATGACCGTAGACTAGCGGGAACCCAAGAGACCCAGTACTTC. Protein product: CASSLDDRRLAGTQETQYF.

V and J are TRBV7-2 and TRBJ2-3, with 10 bases lining up with TRBD2. The CDR3 has 14 residues. Per germline, CDR1 SGHTA and CDR2 FQGNSA. Trimming removed 2 bases from V and 5 bases from J; junction bases left unmatched: 1. DNA of the CDR3: TGTGCCAGCAGCTTAAGACTAGCGGGAGATACGCAGTATTTT. It translates to CASSLRLAGDTQYF.

This clone was picked up one time. The J gene is TRBJ2-1, the V gene TRBV5-5; D is uncertain. Germline V lookup: CDR1 SGHKS, CDR2 YYEKEE (reference sequence). The CDR3 is 15 residues long. The V gene lost 2 bases and the J gene lost 1 base, with 10 bases spanning the gap. The CDR3 protein is CASSFIDPSYNEQFF. CDR3 DNA: TGTGCCAGCAGCTTTATAGATCCGTCCTACAATGAGCAGTTCTTC.